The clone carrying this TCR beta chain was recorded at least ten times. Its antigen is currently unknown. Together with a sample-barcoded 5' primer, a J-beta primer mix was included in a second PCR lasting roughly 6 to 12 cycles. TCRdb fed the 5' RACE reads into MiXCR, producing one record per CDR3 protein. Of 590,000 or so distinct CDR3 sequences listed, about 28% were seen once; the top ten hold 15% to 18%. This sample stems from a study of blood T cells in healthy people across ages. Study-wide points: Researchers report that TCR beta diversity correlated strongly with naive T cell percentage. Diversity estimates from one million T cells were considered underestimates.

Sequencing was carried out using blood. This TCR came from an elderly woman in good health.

CDR3 loop: CASERQGEETQYF. The CDR3 DNA is TGTGCCAGCGAAAGACAGGGGGAAGAGACCCAGTACTTC. J is TRBJ2-5 and V is TRBV6-5, with 9 bases matching TRBD1. The CDR3 spans 13 residues. The V and J ends lost 8 bases and 3 bases, in that order; junction bases with no gene match: 4. Germline assignment: CDR1 MNHEY and CDR2 SVGAGI.